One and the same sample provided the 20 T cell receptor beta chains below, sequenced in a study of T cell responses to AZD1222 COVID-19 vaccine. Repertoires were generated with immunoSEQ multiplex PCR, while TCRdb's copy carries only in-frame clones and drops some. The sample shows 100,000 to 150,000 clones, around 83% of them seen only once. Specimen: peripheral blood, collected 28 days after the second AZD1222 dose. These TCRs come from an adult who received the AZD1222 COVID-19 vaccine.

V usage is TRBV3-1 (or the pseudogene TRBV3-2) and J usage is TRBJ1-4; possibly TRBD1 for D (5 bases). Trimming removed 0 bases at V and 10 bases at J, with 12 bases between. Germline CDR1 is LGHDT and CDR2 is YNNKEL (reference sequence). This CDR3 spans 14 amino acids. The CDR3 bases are TGTGCCAGCAGCCAAGAAGGGGTTAGGGGAAAACTGTTTTTT. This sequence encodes CASSQEGVRGKLFF.

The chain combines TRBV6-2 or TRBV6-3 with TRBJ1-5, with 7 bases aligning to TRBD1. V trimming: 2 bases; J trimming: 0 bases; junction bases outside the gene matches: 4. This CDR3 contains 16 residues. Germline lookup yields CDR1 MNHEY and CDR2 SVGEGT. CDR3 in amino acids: CASSYGTVDSNQPQHF. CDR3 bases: TGTGCCAGCAGTTACGGGACAGTTGATAGCAATCAGCCCCAGCATTTT.

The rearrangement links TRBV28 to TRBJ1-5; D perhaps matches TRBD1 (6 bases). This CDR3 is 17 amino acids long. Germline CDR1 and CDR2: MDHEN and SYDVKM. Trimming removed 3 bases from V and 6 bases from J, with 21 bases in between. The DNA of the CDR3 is TGTGCCAGCAGTTTTTACCTTCAGGACAGCTGGAGTCAGCCCCAGCATTTT. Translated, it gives CASSFYLQDSWSQPQHF.

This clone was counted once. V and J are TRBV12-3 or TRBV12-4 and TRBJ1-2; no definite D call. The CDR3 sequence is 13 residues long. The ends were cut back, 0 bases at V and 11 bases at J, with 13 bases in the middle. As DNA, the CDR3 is TGTGCCAGCAGTTTAGCAGGGTTCTTGGGGTACACCTTC. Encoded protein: CASSLAGFLGYTF.

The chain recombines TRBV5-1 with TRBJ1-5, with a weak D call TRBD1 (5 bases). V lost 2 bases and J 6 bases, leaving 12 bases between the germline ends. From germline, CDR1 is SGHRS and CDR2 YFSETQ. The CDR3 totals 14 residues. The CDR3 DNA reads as TGCGCCAGCAGCTTAGAAGGGGCGGGTCAGCCCCAGCATTTT. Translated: CASSLEGAGQPQHF.

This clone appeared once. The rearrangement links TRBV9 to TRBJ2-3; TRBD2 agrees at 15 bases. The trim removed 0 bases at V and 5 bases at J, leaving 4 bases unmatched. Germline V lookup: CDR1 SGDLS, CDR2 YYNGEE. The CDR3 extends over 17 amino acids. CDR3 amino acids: CASSVGTSGGAIDTQYF. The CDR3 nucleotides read TGTGCCAGCAGCGTAGGGACTAGCGGGGGGGCCATAGATACGCAGTATTTT.

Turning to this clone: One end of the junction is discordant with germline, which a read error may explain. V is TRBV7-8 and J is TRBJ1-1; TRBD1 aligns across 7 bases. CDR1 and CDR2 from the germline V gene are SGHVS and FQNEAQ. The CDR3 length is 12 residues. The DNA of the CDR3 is TGTGCCAGCAGCCGGGCCGGGACAGCCCTTTTTTTT. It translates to CASSRAGTALFF.

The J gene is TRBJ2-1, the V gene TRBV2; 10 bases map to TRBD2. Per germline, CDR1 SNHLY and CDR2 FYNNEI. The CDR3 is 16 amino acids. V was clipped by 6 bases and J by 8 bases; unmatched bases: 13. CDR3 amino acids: CASRARTSGVVDEQFF. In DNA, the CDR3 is TGTGCCAGCAGGGCCCGGACTAGCGGTGTCGTGGATGAGCAGTTCTTC.

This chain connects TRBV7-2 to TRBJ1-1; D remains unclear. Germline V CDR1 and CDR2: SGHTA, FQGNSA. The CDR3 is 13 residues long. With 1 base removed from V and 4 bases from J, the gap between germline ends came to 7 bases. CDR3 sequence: CASSLVGITEAFF. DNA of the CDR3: TGTGCCAGCAGCTTAGTGGGGATCACTGAAGCTTTCTTT.

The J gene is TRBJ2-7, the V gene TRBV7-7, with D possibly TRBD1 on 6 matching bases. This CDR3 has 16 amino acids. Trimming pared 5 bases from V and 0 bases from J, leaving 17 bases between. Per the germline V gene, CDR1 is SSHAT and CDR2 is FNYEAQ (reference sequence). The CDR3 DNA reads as TGTGCCAGCAGCACAATGGGGGCAGGGTCCTCCTACGAGCAGTACTTC. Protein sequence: CASSTMGAGSSYEQYF.

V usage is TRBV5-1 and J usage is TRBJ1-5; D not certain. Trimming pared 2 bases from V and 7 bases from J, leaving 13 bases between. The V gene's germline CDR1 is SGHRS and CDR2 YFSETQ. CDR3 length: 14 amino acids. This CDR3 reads CASSLGGTGQPQHF. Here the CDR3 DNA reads TGCGCCAGCAGCTTAGGAGGTACTGGGCAGCCCCAGCATTTT.

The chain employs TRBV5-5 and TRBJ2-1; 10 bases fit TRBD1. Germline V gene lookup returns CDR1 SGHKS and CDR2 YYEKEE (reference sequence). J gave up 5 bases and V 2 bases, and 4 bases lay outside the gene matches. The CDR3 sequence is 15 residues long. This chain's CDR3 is CASSFGQGVDNEQFF. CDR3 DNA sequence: TGTGCCAGCAGCTTCGGACAGGGGGTAGACAATGAGCAGTTCTTC.

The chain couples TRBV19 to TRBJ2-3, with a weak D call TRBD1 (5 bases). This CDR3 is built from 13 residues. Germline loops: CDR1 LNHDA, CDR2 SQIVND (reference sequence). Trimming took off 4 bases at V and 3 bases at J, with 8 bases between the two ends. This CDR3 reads CASSNQGTDTQYF. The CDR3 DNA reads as TGTGCCAGTAGTAACCAGGGTACAGATACGCAGTATTTT.

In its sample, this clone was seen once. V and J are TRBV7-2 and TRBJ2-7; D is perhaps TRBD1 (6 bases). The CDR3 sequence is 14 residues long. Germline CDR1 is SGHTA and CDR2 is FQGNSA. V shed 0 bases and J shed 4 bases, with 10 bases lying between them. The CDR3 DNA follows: TGTGCCAGCAGCTTAGCGGGGGCAGAATACGAGCAGTACTTC. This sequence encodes CASSLAGAEYEQYF.

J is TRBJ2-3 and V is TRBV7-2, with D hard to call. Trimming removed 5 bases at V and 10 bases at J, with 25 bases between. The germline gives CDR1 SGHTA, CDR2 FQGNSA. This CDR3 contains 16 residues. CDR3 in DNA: TGTGCCAGCAGCCCCTCGACCCCTACAGCTTCGCGATCGCAGTATTTT. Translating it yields CASSPSTPTASRSQYF.

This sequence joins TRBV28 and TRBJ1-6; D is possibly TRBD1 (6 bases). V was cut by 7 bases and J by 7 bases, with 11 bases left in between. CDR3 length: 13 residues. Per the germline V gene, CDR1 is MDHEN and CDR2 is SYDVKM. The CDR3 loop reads CASIRDTNSPLHF. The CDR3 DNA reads TGTGCCAGCATCCGGGACACAAATTCACCCCTCCACTTT.

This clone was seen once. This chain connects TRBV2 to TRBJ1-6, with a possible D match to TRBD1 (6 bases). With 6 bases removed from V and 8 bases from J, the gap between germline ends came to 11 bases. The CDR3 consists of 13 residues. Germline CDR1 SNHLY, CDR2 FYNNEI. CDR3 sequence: CASRNRVDSPLHF. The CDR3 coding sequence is TGTGCCAGCAGGAACAGGGTTGATTCACCCCTCCACTTT.

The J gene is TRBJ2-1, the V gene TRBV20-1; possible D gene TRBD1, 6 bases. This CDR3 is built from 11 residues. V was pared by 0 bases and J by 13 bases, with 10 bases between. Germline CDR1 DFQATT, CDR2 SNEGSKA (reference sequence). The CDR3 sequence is CSARETGAQFF. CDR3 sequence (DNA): TGCAGTGCTAGAGAGACAGGAGCACAGTTCTTC.

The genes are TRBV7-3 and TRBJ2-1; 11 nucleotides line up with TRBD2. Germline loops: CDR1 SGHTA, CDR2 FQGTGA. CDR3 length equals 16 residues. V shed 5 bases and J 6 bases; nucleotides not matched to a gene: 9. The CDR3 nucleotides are TGTGCCAGCAGCCCCCGGAATAGCGGGGGGGGCAATGAGCAGTTCTTC. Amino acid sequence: CASSPRNSGGGNEQFF.

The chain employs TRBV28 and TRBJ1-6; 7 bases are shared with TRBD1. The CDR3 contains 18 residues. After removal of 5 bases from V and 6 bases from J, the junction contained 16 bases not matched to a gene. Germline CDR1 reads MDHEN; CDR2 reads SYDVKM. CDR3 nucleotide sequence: TGTGCCAGCAGTCCCGGGTCGGGCAGGGGGGTTGGTAATTCACCCCTCCACTTT. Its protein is CASSPGSGRGVGNSPLHF.